This TCR beta chain was obtained from a study of PD-L1 blockade in urothelial cancer. Study-wide context: Samples came from 3 weeks, at the second dose, and 6 weeks into treatment. Study findings and constraints: Better progression-free and overall survival followed lower pretreatment blood clonality.

Trimming left V 1 base short and J 4 bases short, with 19 bases between. This CDR3 has 17 residues. Per the germline V gene, CDR1 is LGHNA and CDR2 is YNFKEQ. Clones were read by immunoSEQ multiplex PCR, and TCRdb kept only the in-frame ones, dropping some. The data show under 40,000 clones, roughly 80% seen once. The time point here: pretreatment peripheral blood. A word on this clone: Its antigen is still unknown.

Here the sequenced sample was PBMCs, taken around atezolizumab (anti-PD-L1) treatment. The genes are TRBV4-2 and TRBJ1-2; D gene ambiguous. The clonotype was recovered from a man between 60 and 70 years old with urothelial cancer. This chain's CDR3 is CASSQGGGFGVTYGYTF. Here the CDR3 DNA reads TGTGCCAGCAGCCAAGGGGGAGGCTTCGGTGTTACCTATGGCTACACCTTC.